What follows describes a single T cell receptor (beta chain). The count of this clone is one. What this receptor recognizes is not known. Sequence at one end of the junction differs from germline and may be a read error. TCRbeta CDR3 regions were amplified from genomic DNA using the immunoSEQ Assay, a bias-controlled multiplex PCR. The authors' pipeline ran thus. Nucleated cell counts per sample were estimated from amplification of reference gene primers within the assay. To quantify the absolute abundance of each unique TCRbeta CDR3 rearrangement, sequence reads were collapsed and filtered. Productive Simpson clonality was computed per sample as the square root of Simpson's diversity index over productive rearrangements. The table was pulled from immuneACCESS by TCRdb, which kept in-frame rearrangements only. Such tables lose some clones; where checked, under half of the loss comes from unresolved V genes, and the rest has no known cause. D and trimming come from the DNA, and the V and J calls and clone size come from that table. The sample table holds about 140,000 clones, of which 60% to 85% were seen once. Clones ranked in the top ten supply roughly 15% of the sample.

These data belong to a study of blood T cell repertoires in COVID-19 (dated by TCRdb to 2018 to 2020). Concerning the study at large: The collaborator samples originated in the United States, Italy and Spain and spanned the acute and convalescent phases of COVID-19. A de-identified subject ID, COVID-19 status, age in years and sex were almost always included in the sample metadata. Where available, HLA class I and class II types were obtained from metadata supplied by the sample provider rather than from assay-based typing. The material from the prospective study consisted of cDNA or gDNA derived from T cells, B-cell-depleted T cells, or PBMCs. Subjects who had been exposed to COVID-19, were actively infected with it, or had recovered from it provided the deeply sampled blood TCRbeta repertoires that made up the dataset. The repertoires were made available in a free public database intended to serve as a resource for research on the immune response to SARS-CoV-2. Samples came from the ongoing ImmuneRACE study (first 160 participants) plus 1,254 subjects from 6 global collaborators. The paper as a whole reports these results and caveats: Clinical and demographic metadata were provided uncurated, with the amount varying by source and participant.

Each collaborating institution followed its own protocols to collect whole blood in K2EDTA tubes. Collaborator samples were shipped for TCRbeta analysis as frozen whole blood, isolated PBMCs, or DNA extracted from either sample type. The CDR3 numbers 15 residues from cysteine through phenylalanine. The kept DNA is CDR3 alone, 45 bases in frame from the first base. According to the germline V gene, CDR1 reads SGHNT and CDR2 reads YENEEA. The sequencing sample was made of peripheral blood. The TCR was taken from a man between 50 and 59 years old with acute or convalescent COVID-19. This sequence uses TRBV11-3 and TRBJ1-1; the D gene cannot be named for sure. CDR3 region: CASSPGFVRGTEASF. DNA sequence: TGTGCCAGCAGTCCGGGGTTTGTTCGTGGCACTGAAGCTTCCTTT.